This T cell receptor beta chain emerged from a study of blood T cell repertoires in COVID-19. At the level of the study: Before being deemed recovered, Cohort 3 donors had two negative PCRs, clearance, or symptom resolution. T cells, B-cell-depleted T cells, or PBMCs supplied cDNA or gDNA.

V shed 1 base and J shed 5 bases, with 12 bases lying between them. CDR1 is LGHDT, CDR2 YNNKEL, per germline (reference sequence). This CDR3 spans 14 amino acids. The cohort comprised adults aged 18 to 89 years residing in 20 to 30 US areas. Clinical histories supplied by participants themselves formed the basis of cohort assignment. Repertoires were generated with immunoSEQ multiplex PCR, while TCRdb's copy carries only in-frame clones and drops some. The repertoire consists of 200,000 to 250,000 clones, with 80% to 90% occurring once and the leading ten covering 3.1%. Input material: PBMCs or T cells enriched from blood (not recorded which). The V gene is TRBV3-1 (or the pseudogene TRBV3-2), the J gene TRBJ2-7, with D possibly TRBD2 on 6 matching bases. The TCR sequence derives from a woman between 45 and 60 years old in a cohort exposed to, infected with or recovered from COVID-19 (not recorded which). The CDR3 DNA reads TGTGCCAGCAGCCAAGCCGGGACTTTAAACGAGCAGTACTTC. Protein: CASSQAGTLNEQYF.